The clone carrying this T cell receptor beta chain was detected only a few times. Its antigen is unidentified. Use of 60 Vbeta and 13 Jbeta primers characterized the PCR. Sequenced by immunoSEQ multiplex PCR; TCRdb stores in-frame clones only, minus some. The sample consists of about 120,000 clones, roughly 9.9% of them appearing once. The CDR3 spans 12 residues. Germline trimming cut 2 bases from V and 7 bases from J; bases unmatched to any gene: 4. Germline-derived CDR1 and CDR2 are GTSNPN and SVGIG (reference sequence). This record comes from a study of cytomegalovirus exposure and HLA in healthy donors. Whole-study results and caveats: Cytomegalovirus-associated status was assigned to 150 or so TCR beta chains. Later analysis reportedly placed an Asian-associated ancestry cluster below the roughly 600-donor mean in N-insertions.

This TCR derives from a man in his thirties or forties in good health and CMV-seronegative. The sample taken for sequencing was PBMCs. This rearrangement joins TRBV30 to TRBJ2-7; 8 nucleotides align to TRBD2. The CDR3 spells CAWSQRLAEQYF. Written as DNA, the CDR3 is TGTGCCTGGAGTCAGCGACTAGCGGAGCAGTACTTC.